This is a list of T cell receptor beta chains from one sample in a study of T cell responses to AZD1222 COVID-19 vaccine. Data came from immunoSEQ multiplex PCR; TCRdb stores just in-frame clones and leaves some out. The sample has 150,000 to 200,000 clones; approximately 90% are singletons. The specimen comprised peripheral blood, sampled on day 0 of AZD1222 vaccination. These receptors were collected from an adult in good health. CDR3s include the opening cysteine and the closing phenylalanine or tryptophan. D genes are given only for firm matches. Expanded clones get a size class; other rows say once, few or many, or leave the size out.

NA	TRBV7-9	NA	TRBJ2-6	TGTGCCTACCCGGCCTCTGGGGCCAACGTCCTGACTTTC	CAYPASGANVLTF
NA	TRBV15	NA	TRBJ2-7	TGTGCCACCAGCAGAGATTTGTCTAGCTACGAGCAGTACTTC	CATSRDLSSYEQYF
TRBD2	TRBV11-2	NA	TRBJ2-2	TGTGCCAGCAGCTTACAACCTAGCGGGAGTCCCGGGGAGCTGTTTTTT	CASSLQPSGSPGELFF
TRBD2	TRBV2	NA	TRBJ2-3	TGTGCCAGCAGTCTCCGACTAGCGGGAGGGGGGGGCACAGATACGCAGTATTTT	CASSLRLAGGGGTDTQYF
NA	TRBV3-1/TRBV3-2	once	TRBJ1-5	TGTGCCAGCAGCCAAGGGTGGCGCCAGCCCCAGCATTTT	CASSQGWRQPQHF
NA	TRBV20-1	few	TRBJ1-1	TGCAGTGCTAGCCCCAGCTATGAAGCTTTCTTT	CSASPSYEAFF
TRBD2	TRBV15	NA	TRBJ2-5	TGTGCCACCAGCAAGAGGGAGACTAGCGGGGGCCAAGAGACCCAGTACTTC	CATSKRETSGGQETQYF
NA	TRBV9	NA	TRBJ1-1	TGTGCCAGCAGCACCGTGGGGCTGATGAACACTGAAGCTTTCTTT	CASSTVGLMNTEAFF
NA	TRBV9	NA	TRBJ2-5	TGTGCCAGCAGCGGAGTGGGGGGGCCAGAGACCCAGTACTTC	CASSGVGGPETQYF
NA	TRBV6-5	NA	TRBJ2-1	TGTGCCAGCAGTCTAGGGGACAATGAGCAGTTCTTC	CASSLGDNEQFF
NA	TRBV10-2	NA	TRBJ2-5	TGCGCCAGCAGACCCGCGGTAGCAGCTAAAGAGACCCAGTACTTC	CASRPAVAAKETQYF
NA	TRBV28	NA	TRBJ2-5	TGTGCCAGCTCCCCGGACTGGGAGCAGTACTTC	CASSPDWEQYF
NA	TRBV4-3	NA	TRBJ1-5	TGCGCCAGCAGCCAAGATGTAAGTCGGCCGTTGAATCAGCCCCAGCATTTT	CASSQDVSRPLNQPQHF
NA	TRBV5-1	NA	TRBJ2-6	TGCGCCAGCAGCTTGGGACCGCTTGGAGGGGCCAACGTCCTGACTTTC	CASSLGPLGGANVLTF
NA	TRBV24-1	NA	TRBJ1-2	TGTGCCACCAGTGACCCGGACTATGGCTACACCTTC	CATSDPDYGYTF
NA	TRBV19	NA	TRBJ2-3	TGTGCCAGTAGTACCCGCGAGAGAGGGATGGGAGATACGCAGTATTTT	CASSTRERGMGDTQYF
NA	TRBV19	NA	TRBJ1-5	TGTGCCAGTAGTATATCGAGGGGTAATCAGCCCCAGCATTTT	CASSISRGNQPQHF
TRBD1	TRBV28	NA	TRBJ2-7	TGTGCCAGCGGGACAGGGGGCCAACACGAGCAGTACTTC	CASGTGGQHEQYF
NA	TRBV29-1	NA	TRBJ2-7	TGCAGCGCCCGAGGGGGGACTCTCCCCTACGAGCAGTACTTC	CSARGGTLPYEQYF
NA	TRBV28	NA	TRBJ1-4	TGTGCCAGCAGTTTATTTAGCCAGGGTGGTCGCCTACGGGATGAAAAACTGTTTTTT	CASSLFSQGGRLRDEKLFF
NA	TRBV3-1/TRBV3-2	NA	TRBJ2-1	TGTGCCAGCAGCAGGGGGTTAACCTACAATGAGCAGTTCTTC	CASSRGLTYNEQFF
NA	TRBV6-1	NA	TRBJ1-5	TGTGCCAGCACCAACCCCGGGACCTACAATCAGCCCCAGCATTTT	CASTNPGTYNQPQHF
NA	TRBV7-9	NA	TRBJ1-4	TGTGCCAGCAGCTTAGGGCTGGCAGGGAGGTTTAATGAAAAACTGTTTTTT	CASSLGLAGRFNEKLFF
NA	TRBV12-3/TRBV12-4	NA	TRBJ2-5	TGTGCCAGCAGTCTTCTGGAAGAGACCCAGTACTTC	CASSLLEETQYF
NA	TRBV2	NA	TRBJ1-1	TGTGCCAGCGGCCGACGTTCCCCCGGACCAACGGAGGGGGTGAACACTGAAGCTTTCTTT	CASGRRSPGPTEGVNTEAFF
TRBD1	TRBV27	NA	TRBJ2-7	TGTGCCAGCAGTTCCGGACAGGGGGCGTTGGACGAGCAGTACTTC	CASSSGQGALDEQYF
NA	TRBV9	NA	TRBJ1-1	TGTGCCAGCAGCGTAGAGGGATCGGACTTGAACACTGAAGCTTTCTTT	CASSVEGSDLNTEAFF
NA	TRBV19	NA	TRBJ2-3	TGTGCCAGTAGTATAAGTGACAGGACAGATACGCAGTATTTT	CASSISDRTDTQYF
TRBD1	TRBV18	NA	TRBJ1-4	TGTGCCAGCTCACCGCAGGGGACAGCTGAAGAAAAACTGTTTTTT	CASSPQGTAEEKLFF
TRBD2	TRBV6-2/TRBV6-3	NA	TRBJ2-5	TGTGCCAGCAGTTACTCGTCTAGCGGGCAAGAGACCCAGTACTTC	CASSYSSSGQETQYF
TRBD1	TRBV2	NA	TRBJ1-2	TGTGCCAGCAGTGACGACAGGGTAATCCAGGGCTACACCTTC	CASSDDRVIQGYTF
TRBD1	TRBV4-1	NA	TRBJ1-1	TGCGCCAGCAGCCTGGCGTGGGGACAGGGTACTGAAGCTTTCTTT	CASSLAWGQGTEAFF
NA	TRBV7-6	NA	TRBJ1-3	TGTGCCAGCAGCTTAGGGTCTGGAAACACCATATATTTT	CASSLGSGNTIYF
TRBD1	TRBV19	NA	TRBJ2-7	TGTGCCACCCAAACAGGGGGTAACGAGCAGTACTTC	CATQTGGNEQYF
TRBD1	TRBV28	NA	TRBJ2-5	TGTGCCAGCAGCCAAATTTGGGACAGGGGGCTGGGAGAGACCCAGTACTTC	CASSQIWDRGLGETQYF
TRBD1	TRBV28	NA	TRBJ1-1	TGTGCCAGCAGCCCTACAGGGGCTTGGACTGAAGCTTTCTTT	CASSPTGAWTEAFF
TRBD2	TRBV27	once	TRBJ2-7	TGTGCCAGCAGTTTTGGGCTAGCGGACGAGCAGTACTTC	CASSFGLADEQYF
TRBD2	TRBV3-1/TRBV3-2	once	TRBJ2-5	TGTGCCAGCAGCCAAGAGCTAGCGGGGGGGCCGGGGGCCCAGTACTTC	CASSQELAGGPGAQYF